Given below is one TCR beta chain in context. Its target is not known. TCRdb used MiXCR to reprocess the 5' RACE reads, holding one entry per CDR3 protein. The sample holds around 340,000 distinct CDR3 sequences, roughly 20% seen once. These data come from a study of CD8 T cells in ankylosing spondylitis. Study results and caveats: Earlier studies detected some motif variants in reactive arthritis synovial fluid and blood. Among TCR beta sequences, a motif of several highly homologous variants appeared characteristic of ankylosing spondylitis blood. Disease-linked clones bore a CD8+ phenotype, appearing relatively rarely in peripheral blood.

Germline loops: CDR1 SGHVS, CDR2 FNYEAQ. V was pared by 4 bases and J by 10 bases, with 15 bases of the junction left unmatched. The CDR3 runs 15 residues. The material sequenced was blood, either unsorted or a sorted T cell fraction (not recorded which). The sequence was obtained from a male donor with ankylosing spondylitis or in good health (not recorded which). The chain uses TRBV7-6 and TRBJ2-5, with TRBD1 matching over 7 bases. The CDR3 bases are TGTGCCAGCAGCTCATCAGCAAGACAGGGCGGGTACCAGTACTTC. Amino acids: CASSSSARQGGYQYF.